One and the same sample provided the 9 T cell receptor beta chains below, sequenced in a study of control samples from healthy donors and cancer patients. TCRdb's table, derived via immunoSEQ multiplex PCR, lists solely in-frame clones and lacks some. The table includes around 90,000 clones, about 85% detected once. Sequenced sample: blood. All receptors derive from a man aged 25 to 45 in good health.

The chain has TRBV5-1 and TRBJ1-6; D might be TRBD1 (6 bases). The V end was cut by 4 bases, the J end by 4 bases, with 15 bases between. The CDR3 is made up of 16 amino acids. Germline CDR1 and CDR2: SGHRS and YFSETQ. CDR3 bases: TGCGCCAGCAGCCCCGGACAGATGGGTTATAATTCACCCCTCCACTTT. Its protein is CASSPGQMGYNSPLHF.

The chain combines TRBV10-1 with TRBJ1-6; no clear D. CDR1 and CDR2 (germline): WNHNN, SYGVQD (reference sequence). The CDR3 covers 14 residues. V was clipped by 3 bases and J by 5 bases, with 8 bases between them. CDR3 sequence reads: CASSEALDNSPLHF. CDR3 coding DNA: TGCGCCAGCAGTGAAGCTCTGGATAATTCACCCCTCCACTTT.

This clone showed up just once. The CDR3 protein is CSAILPINEKLFF. CDR3 coding DNA: TGCAGCGCGATCCTACCGATAAATGAAAAACTGTTTTTT. The V and J genes are TRBV29-1 and TRBJ1-4; no reliable D call. Germline V gives CDR1 SQVTM, CDR2 ANQGSEA. Trimming removed 7 bases from V and 5 bases from J, with 14 bases in between. CDR3 length: 13 amino acids.

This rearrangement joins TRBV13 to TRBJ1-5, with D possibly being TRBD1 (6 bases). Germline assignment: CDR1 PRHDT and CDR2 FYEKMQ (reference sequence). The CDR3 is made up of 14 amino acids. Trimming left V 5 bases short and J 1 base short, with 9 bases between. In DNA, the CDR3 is TGTGCCAGCAGCCTCGGGACAAGCAATCAGCCCCAGCATTTT. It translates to CASSLGTSNQPQHF.

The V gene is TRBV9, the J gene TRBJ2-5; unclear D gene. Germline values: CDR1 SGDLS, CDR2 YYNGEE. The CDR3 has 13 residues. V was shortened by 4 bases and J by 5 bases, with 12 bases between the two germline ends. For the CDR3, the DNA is TGTGCCAGCAGCCCTCAAGGTTGGGAGACCCAGTACTTC. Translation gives CASSPQGWETQYF.

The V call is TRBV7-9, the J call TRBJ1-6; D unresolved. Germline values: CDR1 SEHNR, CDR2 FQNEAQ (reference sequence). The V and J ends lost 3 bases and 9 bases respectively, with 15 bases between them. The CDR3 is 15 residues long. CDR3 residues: CASSFSAPALSPLHF. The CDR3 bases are TGTGCCAGCAGCTTCAGCGCCCCGGCTCTTTCACCCCTCCACTTT. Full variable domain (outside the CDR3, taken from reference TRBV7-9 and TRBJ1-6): DTGVSQNPRHKITKRGQNVTFRCDPISEHNRLYWYRQTLGQGPEFLTYFQNEAQLEKSRLLSDRFSAERPKGSFSTLEIQRTEQGDSAMYLCASSFSAPALSPLHFGNGTRLTVT.

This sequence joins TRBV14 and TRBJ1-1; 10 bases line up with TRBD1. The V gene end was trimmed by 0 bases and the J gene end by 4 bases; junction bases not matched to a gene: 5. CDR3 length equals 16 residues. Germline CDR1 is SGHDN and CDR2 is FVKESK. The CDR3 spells CASSQDIGTGATEAFF. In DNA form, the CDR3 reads TGTGCCAGCAGCCAAGATATCGGGACAGGGGCCACTGAAGCTTTCTTT. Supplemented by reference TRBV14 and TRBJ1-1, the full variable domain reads EAGVTQFPSHSVIEKGQTVTLRCDPISGHDNLYWYRRVMGKEIKFLLHFVKESKQDESGMPNNRFLAERTGGTYSTLKVQPAELEDSGVYFCASSQDIGTGATEAFFGQGTRLTVV.

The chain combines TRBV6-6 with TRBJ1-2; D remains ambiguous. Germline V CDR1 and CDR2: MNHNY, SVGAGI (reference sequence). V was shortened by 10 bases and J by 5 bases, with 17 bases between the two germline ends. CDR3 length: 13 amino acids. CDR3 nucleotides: TGTGCCACCAAAAGATTGCCCGAATATGGCTACACCTTC. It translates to CATKRLPEYGYTF.

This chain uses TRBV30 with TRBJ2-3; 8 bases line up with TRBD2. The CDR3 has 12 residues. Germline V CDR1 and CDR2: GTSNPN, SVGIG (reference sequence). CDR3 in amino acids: CAVGGGTDTQYF. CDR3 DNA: TGTGCTGTAGGCGGGGGGACAGATACGCAGTATTTT.